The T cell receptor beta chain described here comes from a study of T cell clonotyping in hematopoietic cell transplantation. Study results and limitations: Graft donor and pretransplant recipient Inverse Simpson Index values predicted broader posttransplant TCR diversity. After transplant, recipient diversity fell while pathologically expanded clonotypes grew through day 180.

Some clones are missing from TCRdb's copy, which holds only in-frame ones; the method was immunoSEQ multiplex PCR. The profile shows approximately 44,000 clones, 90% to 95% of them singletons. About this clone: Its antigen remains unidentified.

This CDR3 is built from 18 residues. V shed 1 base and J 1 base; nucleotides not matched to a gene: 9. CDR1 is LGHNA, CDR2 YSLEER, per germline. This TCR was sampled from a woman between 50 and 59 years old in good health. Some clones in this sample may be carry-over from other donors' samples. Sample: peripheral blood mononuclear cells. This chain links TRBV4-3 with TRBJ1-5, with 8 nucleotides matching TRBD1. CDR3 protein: CASSQGAGGAVSNQPQHF. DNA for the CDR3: TGCGCCAGCAGCCAAGGGGCAGGGGGCGCGGTAAGCAATCAGCCCCAGCATTTT.